Listed below are T cell receptor beta chains from one sample, sequenced in a study of T cell responses to AZD1222 COVID-19 vaccine. Sequencing was performed with immunoSEQ multiplex PCR; in TCRdb, only in-frame clones are kept and a portion is missing. The data contain about 99,000 clones, around nine tenths of them seen just once; the ten biggest clones take up approximately 3%. This material consisted of peripheral blood, taken 28 days after the second dose of the MenACWY control vaccine. These receptors were taken from an adult who received the MenACWY meningococcal vaccine as a control. Each CDR3 is given with its conserved first and last residue. The D gene is left open where the match is weak. Clone size is shown for a subset of rows, as once, few, many or a class of expanded clone.

clone_size	j_call	d_call	cdr3_length	v_call	cdr3_nt	cdr3_aa
NA	TRBJ2-7	NA	14	TRBV2	TGTGCCAGCAGAAGACAGGCGTCCTCCTACGAGCAGTACTTC	CASRRQASSYEQYF
NA	TRBJ2-7	NA	16	TRBV21-1	TGTGCCAGCAGCAAAGAGACCCCGGGTCCCGACTACGAGCAGTACTTC	CASSKETPGPDYEQYF
NA	TRBJ2-2	NA	16	TRBV4-3	TGCGCCAGCAGCCAAGATGGGTTGACTATAGGCGGGGAGCTGTTTTTT	CASSQDGLTIGGELFF
NA	TRBJ2-1	NA	12	TRBV4-3	TGCGCCAGCAGCCAAGTATACAATGAGCAGTTCTTC	CASSQVYNEQFF
few	TRBJ2-1	NA	14	TRBV29-1	TGCAGCGTTGATTTACCCAACGTCTACAATGAGCAGTTCTTC	CSVDLPNVYNEQFF
NA	TRBJ2-3	NA	12	TRBV28	TGTGCCAGCAGGCCCAAGTCCTATACGCAGTATTTT	CASRPKSYTQYF
NA	TRBJ2-7	NA	13	TRBV19	TGTGCCAGTAGTATAGGGAGAGAGTACGAGCAGTACTTC	CASSIGREYEQYF
NA	TRBJ2-7	TRBD1	14	TRBV7-3	TGTGCCAGCAGCTCAACCCCGGGACAGGGGGAGCAGTACTTC	CASSSTPGQGEQYF
few	TRBJ1-2	TRBD1	15	TRBV7-6	TGTGCCAGCAGCTTGAGTGGACAGGGGGCTTATGGCTACACCTTC	CASSLSGQGAYGYTF
NA	TRBJ1-1	NA	15	TRBV3-1/TRBV3-2	TGTGCCAGCAGCCTCTTGGACAGTATTAACACTGAAGCTTTCTTT	CASSLLDSINTEAFF
NA	TRBJ2-7	TRBD1	12	TRBV3-1/TRBV3-2	TGTGCCAGCAGGCTGGACAGGGGCGAGCAGTACTTC	CASRLDRGEQYF
NA	TRBJ2-7	NA	18	TRBV7-2	TGTGCCAGCAGCTTATCAACCCCGGGCAGCCATACTAACTACGAGCAGTACTTC	CASSLSTPGSHTNYEQYF
once	TRBJ1-1	NA	14	TRBV28	TGTGCCAGCAGTCCCGGCGCGATGAACACTGAAGCTTTCTTT	CASSPGAMNTEAFF
NA	TRBJ2-2	NA	16	TRBV28	TGTGCCAGCGCCCCGAAGGGGCAGGGCTACACCGGGGAGCTGTTTTTT	CASAPKGQGYTGELFF
NA	TRBJ1-2	NA	15	TRBV6-1	TGTGCCAGCAGTGAAGTTCTCGGGGAGCTCTATGGCTACACCTTC	CASSEVLGELYGYTF
NA	TRBJ2-7	TRBD2	17	TRBV18	TGTGCCAGCTCACCACAGAGGCTCGAGCGGGGGGGCTACGAGCAGTACTTC	CASSPQRLERGGYEQYF
NA	TRBJ1-1	NA	14	TRBV14	TGTGCCAGCAGCCAGTTATATCTGAACACTGAAGCTTTCTTT	CASSQLYLNTEAFF
NA	TRBJ1-4	TRBD1	15	TRBV6-5	TGTGCCAGCCGCCGGACAGGGGGGTCCAGGGAAAAACTGTTTTTT	CASRRTGGSREKLFF
once	TRBJ2-5	TRBD1	15	TRBV7-7	TGTGCTAGCAGCCCGCCGGGACAGGGGGGCCAGGCCCAGTACTTC	CASSPPGQGGQAQYF
few	TRBJ2-5	NA	13	TRBV29-1	TGCAGCGTTGAAGGAGAGGAGTGGGAGACCCAGTACTTC	CSVEGEEWETQYF
NA	TRBJ1-3	NA	14	TRBV19	TGTGCCAGTAGTCCAGGGCGTTCGGGAAACACCATATATTTT	CASSPGRSGNTIYF
NA	TRBJ1-2	TRBD1	16	TRBV7-2	TGTGCCAGCAGCTTACTGCCCGGACAGGGGGGAGATGGCTACACCTTC	CASSLLPGQGGDGYTF
NA	TRBJ1-1	NA	13	TRBV11-2	TGTGCCAGCAGCTTAGGAGGAGCGGGTGAAGCTTTCTTT	CASSLGGAGEAFF
few	TRBJ1-3	NA	14	TRBV19	TGTGCCAGTAGGACAGGTTGGGCTGGAAACACCATATATTTT	CASRTGWAGNTIYF
NA	TRBJ2-7	TRBD2	15	TRBV4-2	TGTGCCAGCAGCCAAGATCTAGCGGGCTCCTACGAGCAGTACTTC	CASSQDLAGSYEQYF
NA	TRBJ1-5	NA	12	TRBV3-1/TRBV3-2	TGTGCCAGCAGCCACTCTAATCAGCCCCAGCATTTT	CASSHSNQPQHF
NA	TRBJ2-5	TRBD1	16	TRBV11-3	TGTGCCAGCAGCTTCCGGGACAGGACGTACCAAGAGACCCAGTACTTC	CASSFRDRTYQETQYF
once	TRBJ1-6	NA	13	TRBV6-6	TGTGCCAGCAGTTACGGAACGGATTCACCCCTCCACTTT	CASSYGTDSPLHF
NA	TRBJ1-1	NA	13	TRBV6-5	TGTGCCAGCAGTTACGGAGGGGGGAATGAAGCTTTCTTT	CASSYGGGNEAFF
NA	TRBJ2-6	NA	18	TRBV4-3	TGCGCCAGCAGCCAAGAAGGCAGGGTAGCCCCTGGGGCCAACGTCCTGACTTTC	CASSQEGRVAPGANVLTF
once	TRBJ1-2	NA	16	TRBV5-5	TGTGCCAGCAGCTTGGGCCTTCAGGGTAGAGTCTACGGCTACACCTTC	CASSLGLQGRVYGYTF
NA	TRBJ1-1	NA	12	TRBV7-8	TGTGCCAGCAGCCATAGGTACACTGAAGCTTTCTTT	CASSHRYTEAFF
NA	TRBJ2-5	NA	15	TRBV7-7	TGTGCCAGCAGCTTCTCCCCGGGGAGGTGGGAGACCCAGTACTTC	CASSFSPGRWETQYF
few	TRBJ1-1	TRBD1	15	TRBV3-1/TRBV3-2	TGTGCCAGCAGCAACCGACAGGGGTCCGACACTGAAGCTTTCTTT	CASSNRQGSDTEAFF
NA	TRBJ2-7	NA	15	TRBV6-5	TGTGCCAGCAGTTACTTGAGAGGGAGCTCCTACGAGCAGTACTTC	CASSYLRGSSYEQYF
NA	TRBJ2-5	NA	14	TRBV19	TGTGCCAGTAGTATATGGGGAAAGCAAGAGACCCAGTACTTC	CASSIWGKQETQYF
NA	TRBJ2-1	NA	14	TRBV6-5	TGTGCCAGCACAGTAGGCAGGGGGGGCAATGAGCAGTTCTTC	CASTVGRGGNEQFF
NA	TRBJ1-3	TRBD1	16	TRBV24-1	TGTGCCACCAGTGATTCCGGGACAGGGTCCGGAAACACCATATATTTT	CATSDSGTGSGNTIYF
NA	TRBJ1-3	NA	15	TRBV16	TGTGCCAGCAGCCAATCCGGGAGCTCTGGAAACACCATATATTTT	CASSQSGSSGNTIYF
NA	TRBJ2-1	NA	14	TRBV5-1	TGCGCCAGCAGCTTAAGGACTCCCTACAATGAGCAGTTCTTC	CASSLRTPYNEQFF
NA	TRBJ2-1	NA	14	TRBV5-5	TGTGCCAGCAGCCTTCTTAAGGATTACAATGAGCAGTTCTTC	CASSLLKDYNEQFF
NA	TRBJ1-2	TRBD1	13	TRBV2	TGTGCCAGCAGGGCACCCCAGGGGGCGCCGGACACCTTC	CASRAPQGAPDTF
many	TRBJ1-1	TRBD1	12	TRBV6-5	TGTGCCAGCCAACAGGGGGGCACCCACGCTTTCTTT	CASQQGGTHAFF
NA	TRBJ1-2	TRBD1	16	TRBV9	TGTGCCAGCAGCCCATCCCCAGGGGGCGCGAGAGAAGGCTACACCTTC	CASSPSPGGAREGYTF
NA	TRBJ2-7	NA	15	TRBV15	TGTGCCACCAGCAGAGATGTAGGGAGTGTCTACGAGCAGTACTTC	CATSRDVGSVYEQYF
NA	TRBJ1-6	NA	14	TRBV5-6	TGTGCCAGCAGCTTGCAACAGTTTAATTCACCCCTCCACTTT	CASSLQQFNSPLHF
once	TRBJ2-3	TRBD1	17	TRBV5-4	TGTGCCAGCAGCTTGGATCGGGACAGACTAAGCACAGATACGCAGTATTTT	CASSLDRDRLSTDTQYF